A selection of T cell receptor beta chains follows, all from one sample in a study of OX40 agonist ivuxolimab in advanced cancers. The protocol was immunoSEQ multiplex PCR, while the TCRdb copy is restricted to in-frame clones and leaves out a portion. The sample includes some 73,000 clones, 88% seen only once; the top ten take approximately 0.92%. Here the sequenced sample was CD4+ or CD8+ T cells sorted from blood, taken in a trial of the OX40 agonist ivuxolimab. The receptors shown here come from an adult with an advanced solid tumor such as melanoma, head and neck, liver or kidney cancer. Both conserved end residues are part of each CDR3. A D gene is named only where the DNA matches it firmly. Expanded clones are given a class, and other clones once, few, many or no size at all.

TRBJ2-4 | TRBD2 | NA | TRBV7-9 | CASSLGTSGKVAKNIQYF | TGTGCCAGCAGCTTAGGGACTAGCGGGAAAGTAGCCAAAAACATTCAGTACTTC
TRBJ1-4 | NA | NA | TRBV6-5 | CASRVGQHGEKLFF | TGTGCCAGCAGGGTGGGGCAACATGGCGAAAAACTGTTTTTT
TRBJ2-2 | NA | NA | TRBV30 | CAWRGGRKNTGELFF | TGTGCCTGGAGGGGGGGCAGAAAAAACACCGGGGAGCTGTTTTTT
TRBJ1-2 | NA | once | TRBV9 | CASSSSPTVFYGYTF | TGTGCCAGCAGCTCCAGTCCGACAGTCTTCTATGGCTACACCTTC
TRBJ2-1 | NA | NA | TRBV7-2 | CASSLEGGNEQFF | TGTGCCAGCAGCTTAGAAGGGGGGAATGAGCAGTTCTTC
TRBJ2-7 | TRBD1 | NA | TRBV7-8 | CASSGLRTGSGEQYF | TGTGCCAGCAGCGGATTGCGGACAGGGAGCGGCGAGCAGTACTTC
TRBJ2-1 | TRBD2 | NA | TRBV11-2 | CASSSAVAGGNEQFF | TGTGCCAGCAGCTCCGCGGTTGCGGGAGGCAATGAGCAGTTCTTC
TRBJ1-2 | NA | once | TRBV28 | CASSFVGGYTF | TGTGCCAGCAGTTTTGTGGGTGGCTACACCTTC
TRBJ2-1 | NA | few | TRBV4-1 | CASSLLGQGRDNEQFF | TGCGCCAGCAGCCTCCTTGGTCAGGGGCGAGACAATGAGCAGTTCTTC
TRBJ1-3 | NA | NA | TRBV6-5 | CASSYTTFGNTIYF | TGTGCCAGCAGCTACACTACCTTTGGAAACACCATATATTTT
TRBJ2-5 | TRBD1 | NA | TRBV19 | CASSEGTGGVQETQYF | TGTGCCAGTAGTGAAGGGACAGGGGGCGTCCAAGAGACCCAGTACTTC
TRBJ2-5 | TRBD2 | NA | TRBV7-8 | CASSWGLAGGRSETQYF | TGTGCCAGCAGCTGGGGACTAGCGGGAGGGCGGTCGGAGACCCAGTACTTC
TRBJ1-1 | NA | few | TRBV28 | CASSIASTGYTEAFF | TGTGCCAGCAGTATCGCCTCCACAGGGTACACTGAAGCTTTCTTT
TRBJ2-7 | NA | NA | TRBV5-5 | CASSLDPSYEQYF | TGTGCCAGCAGCTTGGATCCCTCCTACGAGCAGTACTTC
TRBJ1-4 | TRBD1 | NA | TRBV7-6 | CASSAGQGAREKLFF | TGTGCCAGCAGCGCGGGGCAGGGGGCGAGAGAAAAACTGTTTTTT
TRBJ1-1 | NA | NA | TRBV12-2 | CASRLFAPRGWTEAFF | TGTGCAAGTCGCTTATTTGCCCCGAGGGGCTGGACTGAAGCTTTCTTT
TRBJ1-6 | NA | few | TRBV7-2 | CASRDTGLGSPLHF | TGTGCCAGCAGAGATACAGGGCTGGGATCACCCCTCCACTTT
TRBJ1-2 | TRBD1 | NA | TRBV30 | CAWSQIPGQGHGYTF | TGTGCCTGGAGTCAAATACCGGGACAGGGGCATGGCTACACCTTC
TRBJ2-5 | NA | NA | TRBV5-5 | CASSLVVYQETQYF | TGTGCCAGCAGCTTGGTTGTGTACCAAGAGACCCAGTACTTC
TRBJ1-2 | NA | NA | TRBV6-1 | CASNPRRPANYGYTF | TGTGCCAGCAACCCCAGACGGCCAGCTAACTATGGCTACACCTTC
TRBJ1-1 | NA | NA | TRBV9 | CASSGGNQGYTEAFF | TGTGCCAGCAGCGGAGGGAATCAGGGTTACACTGAAGCTTTCTTT
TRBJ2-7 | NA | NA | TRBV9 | CASSAYTGTEQYF | TGTGCCAGTAGCGCCTACACCGGGACAGAGCAGTACTTC
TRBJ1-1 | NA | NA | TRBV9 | CASSPGNRDTEAFF | TGTGCCAGCAGCCCTGGAAACAGGGACACTGAAGCTTTCTTT
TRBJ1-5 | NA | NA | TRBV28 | CASSPREVEQPQHF | TGTGCCAGCAGCCCCAGGGAGGTTGAGCAGCCCCAGCATTTT
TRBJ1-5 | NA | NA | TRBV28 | CASSLGGGNQPQHF | TGTGCCAGCAGTCTCGGGGGGGGCAATCAGCCCCAGCATTTT
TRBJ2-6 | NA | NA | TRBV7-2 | CASSFSGGFSGANVLTF | TGTGCCAGCAGCTTTAGTGGAGGGTTCTCTGGGGCCAACGTCCTGACTTTC
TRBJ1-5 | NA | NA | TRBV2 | CASSWGTVENQPQHF | TGTGCCAGCAGTTGGGGGACCGTAGAGAATCAGCCCCAGCATTTT
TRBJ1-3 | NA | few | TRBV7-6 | CASSSGSGAAGNTIYF | TGTGCCAGCAGCTCCGGATCAGGGGCGGCTGGAAACACCATATATTTT
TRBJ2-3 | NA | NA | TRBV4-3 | CASSQGRVGGQYF | TGCGCCAGCAGCCAAGGAAGAGTCGGGGGCCAGTATTTT
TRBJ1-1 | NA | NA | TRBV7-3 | CASSFSTGNTEAFF | TGTGCCAGCAGCTTCTCGACAGGGAACACTGAAGCTTTCTTT
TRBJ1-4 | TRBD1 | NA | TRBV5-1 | CASSLGDRGRGEKLFF | TGCGCCAGCAGCTTGGGGGACAGGGGGCGGGGTGAAAAACTGTTTTTT
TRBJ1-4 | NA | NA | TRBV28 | CASSSPTLGGANEKLFF | TGTGCCAGCAGTTCACCCACATTAGGCGGAGCTAATGAAAAACTGTTTTTT
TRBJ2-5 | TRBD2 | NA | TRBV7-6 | CASSSGLAKQETQYF | TGTGCCAGCAGCTCGGGACTAGCGAAGCAAGAGACCCAGTACTTC
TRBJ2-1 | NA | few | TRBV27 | CASSLSQYDGEQFF | TGTGCCAGCAGTTTATCGCAATACGACGGTGAGCAGTTCTTC
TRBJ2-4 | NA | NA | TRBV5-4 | CASSRVGEQGQYF | TGTGCCAGCAGCCGTGTGGGGGAACAGGGCCAGTACTTC
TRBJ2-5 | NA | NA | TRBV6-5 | CASSAGGGLWKTQYF | TGTGCCAGCAGTGCCGGAGGGGGGTTGTGGAAGACCCAGTACTTC
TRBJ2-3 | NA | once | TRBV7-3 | CASSSSGSTDTQYF | TGTGCCAGCAGCTCCAGCGGGAGCACAGATACGCAGTATTTT
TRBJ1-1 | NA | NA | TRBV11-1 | CASSLDMGSTEAFF | TGTGCCAGCAGCTTGGATATGGGATCCACTGAAGCTTTCTTT
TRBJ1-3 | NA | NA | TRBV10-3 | CAISLGRPDSGNTIYF | TGTGCCATCAGTCTGGGACGGCCGGACTCCGGAAACACCATATATTTT
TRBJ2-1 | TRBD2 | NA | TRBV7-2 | CASSLVGGTEQFF | TGTGCCAGCAGCTTAGTGGGGGGGACTGAGCAGTTCTTC
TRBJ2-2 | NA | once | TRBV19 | CASRLGPQAANTGELFF | TGTGCCAGCAGATTAGGGCCACAGGCCGCGAACACCGGGGAGCTGTTTTTT
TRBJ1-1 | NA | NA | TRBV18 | CASSPGWINTEAFF | TGTGCCAGCTCACCAGGGTGGATAAACACTGAAGCTTTCTTT